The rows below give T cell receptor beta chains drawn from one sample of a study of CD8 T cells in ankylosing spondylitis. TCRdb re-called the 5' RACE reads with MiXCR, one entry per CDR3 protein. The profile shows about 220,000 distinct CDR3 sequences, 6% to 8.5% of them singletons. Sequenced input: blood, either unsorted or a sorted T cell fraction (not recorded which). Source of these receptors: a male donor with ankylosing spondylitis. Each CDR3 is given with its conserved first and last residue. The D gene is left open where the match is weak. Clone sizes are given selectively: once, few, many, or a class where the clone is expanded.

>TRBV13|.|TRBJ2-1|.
TGTGCCAGCAGCTCCCAGAACAATGAGCAGTTCTTC
CASSSQNNEQFF
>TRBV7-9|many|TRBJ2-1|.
TGTGCCAGCAGCCCTCTTACGGGGAATGAGCAGTTCTTC
CASSPLTGNEQFF
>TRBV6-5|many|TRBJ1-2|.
TGTGCCAGCAGTTACTCCGGAGCTAACTATGGCTACACCTTC
CASSYSGANYGYTF
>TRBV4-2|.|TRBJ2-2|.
TGTGCCAGCAGCCAAGGTACCAAGGTCCGTCAAACCGGGGAGCTGTTTTTT
CASSQGTKVRQTGELFF
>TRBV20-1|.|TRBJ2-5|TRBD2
TGCTGTGCTAGAGACCTAGCGGGAGGGCCCCAAGAGACCCAGTACTTC
CCARDLAGGPQETQYF
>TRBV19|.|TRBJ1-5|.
TGTGCCAGTAGTCTATCATTAATCAGCCCCCAGCATTTT
CASSLSLISPQHF
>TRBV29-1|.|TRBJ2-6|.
TGCAGCGTGCTTATTTGGGACATCCAAGCTGGGGCCAACGTCCTGACTTTC
CSVLIWDIQAGANVLTF
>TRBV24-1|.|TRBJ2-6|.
TGTGCCACCAGTGCTGGGGCCAACGTCCTGACTTTC
CATSAGANVLTF
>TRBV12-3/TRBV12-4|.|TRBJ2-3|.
TGTGCCAGCAGTTCAAGGGGGGCCTGGACAGATACGCAGTATTTT
CASSSRGAWTDTQYF
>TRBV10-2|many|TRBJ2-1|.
TGCGCCAGCAGGGACGTTAGCTCCTACAATGAGCAGTTCTTC
CASRDVSSYNEQFF
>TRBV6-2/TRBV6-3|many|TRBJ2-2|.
TGTGCCAGCAGCTCCCCGCGCACGAACACCGGGGAGCTGTTTTTT
CASSSPRTNTGELFF